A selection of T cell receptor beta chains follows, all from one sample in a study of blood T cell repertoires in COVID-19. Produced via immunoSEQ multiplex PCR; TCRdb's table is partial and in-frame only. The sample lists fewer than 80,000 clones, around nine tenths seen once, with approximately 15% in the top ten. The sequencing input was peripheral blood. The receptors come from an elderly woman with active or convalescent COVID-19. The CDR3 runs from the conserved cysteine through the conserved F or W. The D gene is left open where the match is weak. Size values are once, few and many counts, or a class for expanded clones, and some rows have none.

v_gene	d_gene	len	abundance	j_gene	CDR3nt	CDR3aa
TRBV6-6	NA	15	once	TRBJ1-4	TGTGCCAGCAGTCTTCGGAGTTCATTATATGAAAAACTGTTTTTT	CASSLRSSLYEKLFF
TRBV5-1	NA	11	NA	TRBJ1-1	TGCGCCAGCAGAGCGGGAACTGAAGCTTTCTTT	CASRAGTEAFF
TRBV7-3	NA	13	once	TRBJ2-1	TGTGCCAGCAGCCTCAGCTCCTACAATGAGCAGTTCTTC	CASSLSSYNEQFF
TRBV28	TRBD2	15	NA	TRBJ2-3	TGTGCCAGCAGACGAGCCGCGGGGGGGCCGGATACGCAGTATTTT	CASRRAAGGPDTQYF
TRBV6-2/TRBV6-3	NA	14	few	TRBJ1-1	TGTGCCAGCAGTTACTCGGGAGCCGGGGCTGAAGCTTTCTTT	CASSYSGAGAEAFF
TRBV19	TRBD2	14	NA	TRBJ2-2	TGTGCCAGCTGGGCGGGGGCGAACACCGGGGAGCTGTTTTTT	CASWAGANTGELFF
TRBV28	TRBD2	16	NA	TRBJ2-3	TGTGCCTCCGGGACTAGCGGGGTGGTGGGCTCAGATACGCAGTATTTT	CASGTSGVVGSDTQYF
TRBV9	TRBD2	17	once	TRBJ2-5	TGTGCCAGCAGCGTAGGAGGACTAGCGGGGGGGCGGGAGACCCAGTACTTC	CASSVGGLAGGRETQYF
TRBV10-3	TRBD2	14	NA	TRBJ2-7	TGTGCCATCAGCACTAGCGGGGCTGGCTACGAGCAGTACTTC	CAISTSGAGYEQYF
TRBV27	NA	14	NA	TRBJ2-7	TGTGCCAGCAGTTCTGGACAGAGCTCCTACGAGCAGTACTTC	CASSSGQSSYEQYF
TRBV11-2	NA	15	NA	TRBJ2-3	TGTGCCAGCAGTCGTACTTACGTTGGCACAGATACGCAGTATTTT	CASSRTYVGTDTQYF
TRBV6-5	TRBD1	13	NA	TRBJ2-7	TGTGCCAGCAGTATCCGGACAGGGTCCGAGCAGTACTTC	CASSIRTGSEQYF
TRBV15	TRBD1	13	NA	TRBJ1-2	TGTGCCACCAGCAGCGGACAGGGGCATGGCTACACCTTC	CATSSGQGHGYTF
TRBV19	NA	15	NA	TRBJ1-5	TGTGCCAGTAAATCTAACGGCCGGGGCAATCAGCCCCAGCATTTT	CASKSNGRGNQPQHF